A single sample gave rise to the 20 T cell receptor beta chains below, sequenced in a study of blood T cell repertoires in COVID-19. Sequencing used immunoSEQ multiplex PCR; TCRdb keeps in-frame clones, though not all of them. This table holds approximately 200,000 clones, approximately 87% found once. The material sequenced was peripheral blood. These receptors were taken from a man aged 55 to 70 who had recovered from COVID-19.

The chain carries TRBV11-2 and TRBJ2-5; the D is unclear. CDR1 is SGHAT, CDR2 FQNNGV, per germline. The CDR3 spans 14 residues. Trimming left V 2 bases short and J 5 bases short, with 12 bases between. CDR3 DNA: TGTGCCAGCAGCTTATCCGGGTCCGGGGAGACCCAGTACTTC. Its translation: CASSLSGSGETQYF.

V and J are TRBV3-1 (or the pseudogene TRBV3-2) and TRBJ2-1, with D maybe TRBD2 (5 bases). The V gene's germline CDR1 is LGHDT and CDR2 YNNKEL (reference sequence). CDR3 size: 16 residues. V was shortened by 0 bases and J by 7 bases, with 16 bases between the two germline ends. CDR3 in DNA: TGTGCCAGCAGCCAAGATCCTGGCGGGCGGCCGAATGAGCAGTTCTTC. This encodes CASSQDPGGRPNEQFF.

The chain combines TRBV4-1 with TRBJ2-3; 12 bases agree with TRBD2. The CDR3 runs to 18 residues. V shed 0 bases, J shed 2 bases, and the junction held 6 bases outside the gene matches. Germline V gives CDR1 MGHRA, CDR2 YSYEKL. The CDR3 sequence is CASSQDLTSGRNTDTQYF. In nucleotides, the CDR3 is TGCGCCAGCAGCCAAGATCTGACTAGCGGGAGAAACACAGATACGCAGTATTTT.

V is TRBV6-2 or TRBV6-3 and J is TRBJ2-7; 11 bases match TRBD2. Trimming removed 5 bases from V and 0 bases from J; junction bases left unmatched: 6. CDR1 and CDR2 (germline): MNHEY, SVGEGT. The CDR3 has 16 residues. CDR3 sequence: CASSTLAGGHSYEQYF. The CDR3 DNA follows: TGTGCCAGCAGTACCCTAGCGGGGGGCCACTCCTACGAGCAGTACTTC.

J is TRBJ2-1 and V is TRBV6-2 or TRBV6-3; D is perhaps TRBD2 (6 bases). Germline V gives CDR1 MNHEY, CDR2 SVGEGT. Trimming pared 1 base from V and 7 bases from J, leaving 26 bases between. The CDR3 runs 19 residues. The CDR3 sequence is CASSYYIGLADLRGNEQFF. CDR3 DNA: TGTGCCAGCAGTTACTATATAGGTTTAGCGGACCTCCGAGGGAATGAGCAGTTCTTC.

This chain connects TRBV18 to TRBJ1-5; 7 positions agree with TRBD1. Losses at the gene ends were 0 bases for V and 2 bases for J; bases not matched to a gene: 7. Germline V gene data show CDR1 as KGHSH and CDR2 as LQKENI. This CDR3 spans 17 amino acids. This CDR3 reads CASSPPGLTGGNQPQHF. The DNA for the CDR3 is TGTGCCAGCTCACCACCGGGGCTAACAGGGGGCAATCAGCCCCAGCATTTT.

This chain uses TRBV9 with TRBJ2-7, with 12 bases aligning to TRBD2. The J segment lost 3 bases and the V segment lost 0 bases, leaving 1 base of the junction unmatched. This CDR3 has 15 amino acids. Per the germline V gene, CDR1 is SGDLS and CDR2 is YYNGEE. CDR3 loop: CASSVGTSGNYEQYF. In DNA form, the CDR3 reads TGTGCCAGCAGCGTAGGGACTAGCGGGAACTACGAGCAGTACTTC.

V and J are TRBV7-2 and TRBJ1-4; the match to TRBD1 covers 7 bases. After removal of 5 bases from V and 3 bases from J, the junction contained 3 bases not matched to a gene. This CDR3 is built from 14 residues. Germline V gene data show CDR1 as SGHTA and CDR2 as FQGNSA. In DNA, the CDR3 is TGTGCCAGCAGCCAGGGACAGTCTAATGAAAAACTGTTTTTT. It encodes CASSQGQSNEKLFF. The full variable domain, rest sourced from reference TRBV7-2 and TRBJ1-4, is GAGVSQSPSNKVTEKGKDVELRCDPISGHTALYWYRQSLGQGLEFLIYFQGNSAPDKSGLPSDRFSAERTGGSVSTLTIQRTQQEDSAVYLCASSQGQSNEKLFFGSGTQLSVL.

The V and J genes are TRBV7-9 and TRBJ2-1, with 15 bases lining up with TRBD2. The CDR3 consists of 15 residues. Germline V gives CDR1 SEHNR, CDR2 FQNEAQ (reference sequence). J was trimmed by 9 bases and V by 5 bases; bases with no gene match: 5. The CDR3 DNA reads as TGTGCCAGCAGCGGCGGGACTAGCGGGAGGTTTGAGCAGTTCTTC. This encodes CASSGGTSGRFEQFF.

This clone turned up a few times. The chain has TRBV19 and TRBJ2-2; 7 bases fit TRBD2. V shed 5 bases and J 2 bases; nucleotides not matched to a gene: 2. Germline CDR1 and CDR2: LNHDA and SQIVND (reference sequence). CDR3 length: 14 residues. CDR3 sequence (DNA): TGTGCCAGTAGTTGGGGGGGTAACACCGGGGAGCTGTTTTTT. This codes for CASSWGGNTGELFF.

The chain is built from TRBV28 and TRBJ1-2; no reliable D call. The CDR3 totals 12 residues. CDR1 and CDR2 (germline): MDHEN, SYDVKM. The V end was cut by 10 bases, the J end by 4 bases, with 13 bases between. The CDR3 here is CATGRQAYGYTF. DNA of the CDR3: TGTGCCACCGGGAGGCAGGCCTATGGCTACACCTTC.

The chain combines TRBV21-1 with TRBJ1-4. TRBV21-1 is classified as a pseudogene. This CDR3 spans 14 amino acids. CDR3 bases: TGTGCCAGCAGTATGGACGGGAAGAATGAAAAACTGTTTTTT. Amino acids: CASSMDGKNEKLFF.

V gene TRBV28 combines with J gene TRBJ1-5, with no clear D. V dropped 4 bases and J dropped 0 bases, with 16 bases sitting between them. The CDR3 length is 17 residues. The germline gives CDR1 MDHEN, CDR2 SYDVKM. The CDR3 DNA follows: TGTGCCAGCAGTTCCCGAGGGAGGTCCCTTAGCAATCAGCCCCAGCATTTT. Translation: CASSSRGRSLSNQPQHF. Using reference TRBV28 and TRBJ1-5 for the parts outside the CDR3, the full variable domain is DVKVTQSSRYLVKRTGEKVFLECVQDMDHENMFWYRQDPGLGLRLIYFSYDVKMKEKGDIPEGYSVSREKKERFSLILESASTNQTSMYLCASSSRGRSLSNQPQHFGDGTRLSIL.

This clone has just a few counts. The gene calls are TRBV7-6 and TRBJ2-2; 11 bases line up with TRBD2. Germline V gene lookup returns CDR1 SGHVS and CDR2 FNYEAQ. The junction had 12 bases not matched to a gene; V was cut back by 4 bases and J by 5 bases. The CDR3 is 18 residues long. The CDR3 loop is CASSSTAGTSGFTGELFF. The CDR3 region has the DNA TGTGCCAGCAGCTCCACCGCCGGGACTAGCGGTTTTACCGGGGAGCTGTTTTTT.

V gene TRBV10-3 combines with J gene TRBJ1-1; TRBD1 agrees at 7 bases. Per germline, CDR1 ENHRY and CDR2 SYGVKD. The ends lost 7 bases at V and 1 base at J; junction bases unmatched: 3. The CDR3 is 13 residues long. CDR3 nucleotides: TGTGCCATCAAGGGACAGCCGAACACTGAAGCTTTCTTT. It translates to CAIKGQPNTEAFF.

This clone was counted once. The chain has TRBV9 and TRBJ1-1, with TRBD1 matching over 8 bases. CDR1 SGDLS and CDR2 YYNGEE come from the germline V gene. The trim removed 0 bases at V and 1 base at J, leaving 5 bases unmatched. This CDR3 region has 16 residues. This CDR3 reads CASSVGDRFPNTEAFF. For the CDR3, the DNA is TGTGCCAGCAGCGTAGGGGACAGGTTCCCGAACACTGAAGCTTTCTTT. The full variable domain, with the rest looked up from reference TRBV9 and TRBJ1-1, is DSGVTQTPKHLITATGQRVTLRCSPRSGDLSVYWYQQSLDQGLQFLIQYYNGEERAKGNILERFSAQQFPDLHSELNLSSLELGDSALYFCASSVGDRFPNTEAFFGQGTRLTVV.

This clone was counted ten times or more. The chain has TRBV6-5 and TRBJ2-3; D perhaps matches TRBD2 (6 bases). The germline gives CDR1 MNHEY, CDR2 SVGAGI. V was cut by 6 bases and J by 2 bases, with 12 bases left in between. This CDR3 contains 14 residues. The CDR3 protein is CASSLSGFTDTQYF. The CDR3 DNA follows: TGTGCCAGCAGCCTTAGCGGTTTCACAGATACGCAGTATTTT.

The genes are TRBV27 and TRBJ1-3; D possibly corresponds to TRBD1 (5 bases). The CDR3 consists of 15 residues. From germline, CDR1 is MNHEY and CDR2 SMNVEV (reference sequence). Trimming stripped 6 bases from V and 5 bases from J, with 17 bases between. The CDR3 spells CASSFNQGLRNTIYF. In DNA, the CDR3 is TGTGCCAGCAGCTTTAATCAGGGTCTAAGAAACACCATATATTTT.

This sequence joins TRBV18 and TRBJ1-1; the D gene is possibly TRBD1 (5 bases). The CDR3 runs 13 residues. CDR1 is KGHSH and CDR2 is LQKENI in the germline V gene. Deletions cut 2 bases from V and 3 bases from J, with 7 bases between. Here the CDR3 DNA reads TGTGCCAGCTCACCAGGGGGGGACACTGAAGCTTTCTTT. As protein: CASSPGGDTEAFF.

The chain uses TRBV27 and TRBJ1-5; TRBD1 aligns across 7 bases. The CDR3 is 13 residues long. Germline values: CDR1 MNHEY, CDR2 SMNVEV (reference sequence). V shed 7 bases and J 7 bases; nucleotides not matched to a gene: 7. CDR3 nucleotide sequence: TGTGCCAGCAAGGCCAGGGGGATCCAGCCCCAGCATTTT. This translates into CASKARGIQPQHF.